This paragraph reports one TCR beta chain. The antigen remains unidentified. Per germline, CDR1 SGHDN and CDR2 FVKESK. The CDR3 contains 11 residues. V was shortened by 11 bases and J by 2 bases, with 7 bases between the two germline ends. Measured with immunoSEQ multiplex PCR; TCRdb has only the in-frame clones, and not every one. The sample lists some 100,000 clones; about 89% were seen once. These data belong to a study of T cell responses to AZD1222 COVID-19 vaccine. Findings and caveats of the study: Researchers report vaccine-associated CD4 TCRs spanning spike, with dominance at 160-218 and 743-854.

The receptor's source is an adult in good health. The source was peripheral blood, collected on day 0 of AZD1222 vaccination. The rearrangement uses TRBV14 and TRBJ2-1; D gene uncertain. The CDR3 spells CASGTYNEQFF. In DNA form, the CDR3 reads TGTGCCTCTGGGACCTACAATGAGCAGTTCTTC.